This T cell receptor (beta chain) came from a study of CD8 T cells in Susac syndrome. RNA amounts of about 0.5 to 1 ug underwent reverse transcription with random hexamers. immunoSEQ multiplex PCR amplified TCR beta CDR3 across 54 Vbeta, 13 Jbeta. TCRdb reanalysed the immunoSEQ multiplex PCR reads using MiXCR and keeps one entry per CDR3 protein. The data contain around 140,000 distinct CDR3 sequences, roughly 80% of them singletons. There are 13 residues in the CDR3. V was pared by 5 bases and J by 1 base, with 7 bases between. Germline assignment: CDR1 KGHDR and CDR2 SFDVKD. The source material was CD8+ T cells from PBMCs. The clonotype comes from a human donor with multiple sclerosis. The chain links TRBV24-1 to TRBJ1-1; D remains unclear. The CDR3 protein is CATSGGENTEAFF. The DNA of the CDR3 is TGTGCCACCAGTGGAGGTGAGAACACTGAAGCTTTCTTT.